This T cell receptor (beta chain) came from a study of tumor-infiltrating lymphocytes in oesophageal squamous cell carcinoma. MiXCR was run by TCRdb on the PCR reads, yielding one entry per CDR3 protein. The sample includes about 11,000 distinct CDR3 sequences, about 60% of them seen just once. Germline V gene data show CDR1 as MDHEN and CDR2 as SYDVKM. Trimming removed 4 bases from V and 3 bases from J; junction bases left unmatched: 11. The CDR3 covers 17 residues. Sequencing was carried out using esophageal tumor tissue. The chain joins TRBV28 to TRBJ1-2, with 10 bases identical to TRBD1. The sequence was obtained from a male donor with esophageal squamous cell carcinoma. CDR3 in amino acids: CASSSKTGGASDYGYTF. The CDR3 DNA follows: TGTGCCAGCAGTTCTAAGACAGGGGGCGCTTCCGACTATGGCTACACCTTC.